This passage covers 24 T cell receptor beta chains from one sample sequenced in a study of T-cell memory formation after mild COVID-19. TCRdb recomputed calls from the 5' RACE reads with MiXCR, one row per CDR3 protein. The table has some 250,000 distinct CDR3 sequences, around 10% seen once. What was sequenced was PBMCs or a T cell subset sorted from them (not recorded which). Every receptor here comes from a man younger than 35 who had mild COVID-19 (a few samples of this study predate the infection). Cell type and time point are not known.

This clonotype was seen many times. The CDR3 loop reads CASSYLGNNEQFF. CDR3 DNA sequence: TGCGCCAGCAGCTATCTGGGGAACAATGAGCAGTTCTTC. The V and J genes are TRBV4-1 and TRBJ2-1; no clear D gene. CDR3 length equals 13 residues. Germline V lookup: CDR1 MGHRA, CDR2 YSYEKL. V shed 5 bases and J shed 5 bases, with 10 bases lying between them.

The chain joins TRBV5-4 to TRBJ2-1, with 15 bases matching TRBD2. The CDR3 totals 20 residues. Trimming took 3 bases from V and 0 from J; bases not matched to a gene: 10. Germline V gives CDR1 SGHNT, CDR2 YYREEE (reference sequence). The CDR3 DNA is TGTGCCAGCAGCTCAGGACTAGCGGGGGGGACACTCCGCTCCTACAATGAGCAGTTCTTC. Amino acids: CASSSGLAGGTLRSYNEQFF. Using reference TRBV5-4 and TRBJ2-1 for the parts outside the CDR3, the full variable domain is ETGVTQSPTHLIKTRGQQVTLRCSSQSGHNTVSWYQQALGQGPQFIFQYYREEENGRGNFPPRFSGLQFPNYSSELNVNALELDDSALYLCASSSGLAGGTLRSYNEQFFGPGTRLTVL.

The chain is built from TRBV20-1 and TRBJ2-2, with D perhaps TRBD1 (5 bases). The CDR3 has 14 residues. V dropped 0 bases and J dropped 1 base, with 6 bases sitting between them. CDR1 is DFQATT, CDR2 SNEGSKA, per germline (reference sequence). CDR3 in DNA: TGCAGTGCTAGAGATCAGGGGAACACCGGGGAGCTGTTTTTT. Translating it yields CSARDQGNTGELFF.

J is TRBJ2-1 and V is TRBV11-2, with D perhaps matching TRBD1 or TRBD2 (5 bases each). Germline V CDR1 and CDR2: SGHAT, FQNNGV. The CDR3 is 15 residues long. Trimming left V 8 bases short and J 10 bases short, with 24 bases between. Here the CDR3 reads CASRPPGTVAEEQFF. Here the CDR3 DNA reads TGTGCCAGCCGCCCCCCCGGGACCGTTGCGGAAGAGCAGTTCTTC.

This chain uses TRBV6-5 with TRBJ2-1, with D tentatively TRBD1 (5 bases). The germline V gene encodes CDR1 MNHEY and CDR2 SVGAGI. The CDR3 extends over 14 amino acids. Deletions cut 2 bases from V and 5 bases from J, with 10 bases between. CDR3 sequence: CASSYTGPHNEQFF. The CDR3 bases are TGTGCCAGCAGTTACACAGGTCCTCACAATGAGCAGTTCTTC.

This sequence joins TRBV10-3 and TRBJ2-1; 7 nucleotides line up with TRBD2. The germline V gene has CDR1 ENHRY and CDR2 SYGVKD. The CDR3 is 16 residues long. The V segment lost 4 bases and the J segment 2 bases; nucleotides outside the gene matches: 8. The CDR3 DNA reads TGTGCCATCAGTGCGGGTTCGGGGAGGGCCTACAATGAGCAGTTCTTC. It yields the protein CAISAGSGRAYNEQFF.

This clonotype was seen only a few times. The chain employs TRBV7-2 and TRBJ2-1; 7 bases match TRBD1. The CDR3 is 15 residues long. Germline trimming cut 1 base from V and 4 bases from J; bases unmatched to any gene: 4. Germline values: CDR1 SGHTA, CDR2 FQGNSA. This chain's CDR3 is CASSLGGQKYNEQFF. Here the CDR3 DNA reads TGTGCCAGCAGCTTAGGGGGACAGAAGTACAATGAGCAGTTCTTC.

This clonotype appeared many times. The chain is built from TRBV6-5 and TRBJ1-6; 10 positions match TRBD1. There are 13 residues in the CDR3. Per germline, CDR1 MNHEY and CDR2 SVGAGI. J gave up 6 bases and V 10 bases, and 3 bases lay outside the gene matches. CDR3 in DNA: TGTGCCATCGGGGACAGGGGTAATTCACCCCTCCACTTT. This gives the protein CAIGDRGNSPLHF.

A few counts support this clonotype. This chain links TRBV5-1 with TRBJ2-1; maybe TRBD1 (5 bases). Trimming cost V 2 bases and J 8 bases, with 8 bases left between them. The V gene's germline CDR1 is SGHRS and CDR2 YFSETQ. The CDR3 is 12 residues long. CDR3: CASSFSRDEQFF. CDR3 DNA: TGCGCCAGCAGCTTTTCCAGGGATGAGCAGTTCTTC.

The chain combines TRBV20-1 with TRBJ1-3; 9 positions match TRBD1. The junction had 8 bases not matched to a gene; V was cut back by 6 bases and J by 5 bases. The CDR3 totals 14 residues. Germline CDR1 is DFQATT and CDR2 is SNEGSKA (reference sequence). CDR3: CSALGGTGRNTIYF. CDR3 nucleotide sequence: TGCAGTGCCTTGGGTGGGACAGGGAGAAACACCATATATTTT.

Only a few counts were recorded for this clonotype. V usage is TRBV11-2 and J usage is TRBJ1-4; no reliable D call. This CDR3 has 15 amino acids. CDR1 is SGHAT and CDR2 is FQNNGV in the germline V gene. Between the trimmed V and J ends, which lost 5 bases and 2 bases, there was a span of 12 bases. CDR3: CASSHLRRTNEKLFF. CDR3 bases: TGTGCCAGCAGCCACCTCCGGAGGACTAATGAAAAACTGTTTTTT.

V and J are TRBV18 and TRBJ1-3; D is possibly TRBD1 (6 bases). V shed 3 bases and J shed 2 bases, with 14 bases lying between them. The CDR3 is made up of 16 amino acids. Germline loops: CDR1 KGHSH, CDR2 LQKENI. The CDR3 DNA reads TGTGCCAGCTCACCTGTCACAGGGACTGCTGGAAACACCATATATTTT. Its translation is CASSPVTGTAGNTIYF.

This clonotype was seen only a few times. The rearrangement links TRBV6-1 to TRBJ2-7; tentatively, D is TRBD1 or TRBD2 (5 bases each). Germline values: CDR1 MNHNS, CDR2 SASEGT. This CDR3 region has 13 residues. V was cut by 10 bases and J by 2 bases, with 15 bases left in between. The CDR3 DNA reads TGTGCCAATCTCCGGGACGGGACCTACGAGCAGTACTTC. It translates to CANLRDGTYEQYF.

Turning to this clonotype: Given a much more abundant clone one base away, this may be a read error. The chain uses TRBV5-1 and TRBJ1-1; tentatively, D is TRBD1 (6 bases). Germline V gene lookup returns CDR1 SGHRS and CDR2 YFSETQ. CDR3 length: 13 amino acids. CDR3 sequence (DNA): TGCGCCAGCAGCTCTAGGGGGAACACTGAAGATTTCTTT. It specifies CASSSRGNTEDFF.

There are a few counts of this clonotype. The DNA for the CDR3 is TGTGCCAGTAGTCCTCACAGCGGAATCACTGAAGCTTTCTTT. Translation gives CASSPHSGITEAFF. The rearrangement uses TRBV19 and TRBJ1-1, with D unclear. This CDR3 region has 14 residues. Looked up from germline, CDR1 is LNHDA and CDR2 is SQIVND (reference sequence). V lost 5 bases, J lost 4 bases, and 14 bases lay in between.

The chain uses TRBV5-1 and TRBJ2-3; the D gene is possibly TRBD2 (6 bases). V was clipped by 1 base and J by 5 bases, with 14 bases between them. The CDR3 sequence is 15 residues long. CDR1 and CDR2 (germline): SGHRS, YFSETQ. Here the CDR3 DNA reads TGCGCCAGCAGCTTGCAAGCGGCCGGGGGAGATACGCAGTATTTT. Amino acids: CASSLQAAGGDTQYF.

This chain connects TRBV4-3 to TRBJ2-3; the D gene is possibly TRBD2 (5 bases). CDR3 size: 19 residues. Germline CDR1 LGHNA, CDR2 YSLEER. Trimming took 1 base from V and 4 from J, leaving 24 bases between them. The CDR3 is CASSQGVLGLADSPDTQYF. In nucleotides, the CDR3 is TGCGCCAGCAGCCAAGGGGTTCTAGGACTGGCGGATTCTCCAGATACGCAGTATTTT.

This clonotype was detected only a few times. The chain links TRBV6-2 or TRBV6-3 to TRBJ2-2, with 10 bases fitting TRBD1. Germline CDR1 is MNHEY and CDR2 is SVGEGT. The CDR3 runs to 15 residues. Trimming at V came to 6 bases and at J to 3 bases, leaving 4 bases not matched to a gene. CDR3 in amino acids: CASRVGQGDTGELFF. The CDR3 DNA follows: TGTGCCAGCAGAGTCGGACAGGGGGACACCGGGGAGCTGTTTTTT.

This clonotype was counted only a few times. J is TRBJ2-2 and V is TRBV2; tentative D call: TRBD1 (5 bases). The CDR3 totals 15 residues. Trimming pared 8 bases from V and 4 bases from J, leaving 17 bases between. From germline, CDR1 is SNHLY and CDR2 FYNNEI. The CDR3 DNA reads TGTGCCAGCGGTGGTAGGGCAGGGTCCACCGGGGAGCTGTTTTTT. Translation: CASGGRAGSTGELFF. Supplemented by reference TRBV2 and TRBJ2-2, the full variable domain reads EPEVTQTPSHQVTQMGQEVILRCVPISNHLYFYWYRQILGQKVEFLVSFYNNEISEKSEIFDDQFSVERPDGSNFTLKIRSTKLEDSAMYFCASGGRAGSTGELFFGEGSRLTVL.

This clonotype was counted a few times. The chain recombines TRBV5-1 with TRBJ2-5; D remains ambiguous. The CDR3 has 16 amino acids. V was clipped by 1 base and J by 9 bases, with 22 bases between them. Per germline, CDR1 SGHRS and CDR2 YFSETQ. This chain's CDR3 is CASSLYVGGNGLPQYF. The CDR3 nucleotides are TGCGCCAGCAGCTTGTACGTAGGTGGGAACGGTTTACCCCAGTACTTC.

The DNA of the CDR3 is TGTGCCAGCAGCGTAGATGTTAGCTATGGCTACACCTTC. Amino acid sequence: CASSVDVSYGYTF. The chain links TRBV9 to TRBJ1-2; D uncertain. Germline CDR1 is SGDLS and CDR2 is YYNGEE. Trimming removed 0 bases from V and 4 bases from J, with 7 bases in between. The CDR3 runs to 13 residues.

This clonotype was seen repeatedly, ten times or more. The chain uses TRBV3-1 and TRBJ2-1; TRBD2 might be the D (7 bases). The CDR3 covers 13 residues. Trimming took off 5 bases at V and 10 bases at J, with 15 bases between the two ends. Germline-derived CDR1 and CDR2 are LGHDT and YNNKEL (reference sequence). The CDR3 reads CASSRAGAEEQFF. CDR3 nucleotide sequence: TGTGCCAGCAGCAGGGCGGGGGCGGAAGAGCAGTTCTTC.

This clonotype was observed a few times. The chain employs TRBV5-1 and TRBJ1-1; D perhaps matches TRBD1 (6 bases). The germline gives CDR1 SGHRS, CDR2 YFSETQ. The CDR3 sequence is 16 residues long. The germline V and J ends were trimmed by 3 bases and 0 bases, with 15 bases remaining between them. Here the CDR3 DNA reads TGCGCCAGCAGCTCTACAGGGTCAGGGGTGAACACTGAAGCTTTCTTT. Translation: CASSSTGSGVNTEAFF.

In its sample, this clonotype was seen many times. The rearrangement links TRBV7-2 to TRBJ1-6, with D unresolved. Germline V gene sequence: CDR1 SGHTA, CDR2 FQGNSA. This CDR3 comprises 13 residues. Trimming took 7 bases from V and 7 from J, leaving 11 bases between them. CDR3 region: CASTLDGNSPLHF. The CDR3 region has the DNA TGTGCCAGCACCCTAGACGGAAATTCACCCCTCCACTTT.